The 30 T cell receptor beta chains below all came from one sample that was sequenced in a study of blood T cells in healthy people across ages. Then a second PCR, running about 6 to 12 cycles, was carried out with a sample-barcoded 5' primer and a J-beta primer mix. In TCRdb, the 5' RACE reads were re-called with MiXCR into one record per CDR3 protein. The table lists 1 million or so distinct CDR3 sequences, under 55% of them singletons, with 15% to 20% in the top ten. The sample comprised blood. The source is a woman aged 55-75 years in good health.

This clonotype was observed a handful of times. The J gene is TRBJ2-5, the V gene TRBV4-2; 7 bases are shared with TRBD1. V was pared by 1 base and J by 11 bases, with 16 bases of the junction left unmatched. The germline V gene encodes CDR1 LGHNA and CDR2 YNFKEQ. CDR3 length equals 16 residues. In DNA form, the CDR3 reads TGTGCCAGCAGCCAAGTGGCCGGGGACAGAACATTGGAGCAGTACTTC. This gives the protein CASSQVAGDRTLEQYF.

This clonotype was seen more than once but under ten times. The chain links TRBV29-1 to TRBJ2-4; the D gene is possibly TRBD1 (6 bases). The DNA end favors TRBJ2-7, so the J call may be wrong. The CDR3 loop spans 12 amino acids. Germline CDR1 and CDR2: SQVTM and ANQGSEA. DNA of the CDR3: TGCAGCGTTTCACAGGGAAGCGCCGAGCAGTACTTC. Encoded protein: CSVSQGSAEQYF.

The V gene is TRBV25-1, the J gene TRBJ2-6, with TRBD1 matching 8 bases. CDR3 length: 19 amino acids. Germline-derived CDR1 and CDR2 are MGHDK and SYGVNS. Trimming removed 0 bases from V and 4 bases from J; junction bases left unmatched: 11. This CDR3 reads CASSEYNRQGASGANVLTF. The CDR3 coding sequence is TGTGCCAGCAGTGAATATAACCGGCAGGGGGCGTCCGGGGCCAACGTCCTGACTTTC.

This chain joins TRBV7-2 and TRBJ2-5; the match to TRBD1 covers 9 bases. The J call may be faulty, since TRBJ2-7 better matches the DNA end. CDR1 and CDR2 from the germline V gene are SGHTA and FQGNSA. The CDR3 loop spans 14 amino acids. CDR3 loop: CASSSGTGTGEQYF. The DNA for the CDR3 is TGTGCCAGCAGCTCAGGGACAGGGACGGGCGAGCAGTACTTC.

This clonotype was observed a few times. The chain combines TRBV10-3 with TRBJ2-1; 8 bases line up with TRBD2. The end of the DNA fits TRBJ2-7 better, so the J call may be wrong. Germline V gene data show CDR1 as ENHRY and CDR2 as SYGVKD. The CDR3 is made up of 15 amino acids. CDR3 protein: CAIRGLEGINNEQYF. The CDR3 nucleotides are TGTGCCATCAGGGGACTAGAGGGGATTAACAATGAGCAGTACTTC.

This clonotype was counted a single time. The genes are TRBV15 and TRBJ1-2; the D gene is possibly TRBD1 (5 bases). The CDR3 extends over 16 amino acids. CDR1 and CDR2 from the germline V gene are LNHNV and YYDKDF (reference sequence). Trimming shortened V by 1 base and J by 6 bases, and 18 bases separated the two germline ends. The CDR3, as DNA: TGTGCCACCAGCAGAGGGGACCCGGTTCAACCCCATGGCTACACCTTC. It codes for CATSRGDPVQPHGYTF.

This clonotype has a handful of counts. V and J are TRBV29-1 and TRBJ2-1; 11 positions match TRBD2. The CDR3 sequence is 14 residues long. CDR1 is SQVTM and CDR2 is ANQGSEA in the germline V gene. With 3 bases clipped from V and 9 bases from J, the junction kept 7 bases outside the gene matches. CDR3 protein: CSVEAASGRIEQFF. CDR3 coding DNA: TGCAGCGTTGAGGCGGCTAGCGGGAGGATTGAGCAGTTCTTC.

This clonotype came up once. CDR3 in amino acids: CASSPLAAEAVGQYF. CDR3 DNA sequence: TGTGCCAGCAGCCCGCTAGCGGCGGAGGCTGTTGGGCAGTACTTC. The rearrangement joins TRBV7-6 to TRBJ2-5; 7 positions agree with TRBD2. The CDR3 contains 15 residues. The germline gives CDR1 SGHVS, CDR2 FNYEAQ. V was pared by 5 bases and J by 11 bases, with 17 bases of the junction left unmatched.

This clonotype was seen many times. This chain connects TRBV6-2 or TRBV6-3 to TRBJ2-7; TRBD2 agrees at 8 bases. CDR1 and CDR2 (germline): MNHEY, SVGEGT. The CDR3 extends over 14 amino acids. Germline trimming cut 7 bases from V and 6 bases from J; bases unmatched to any gene: 11. CDR3 amino acids: CASKVASGRSEQYF. CDR3 coding DNA: TGTGCCAGCAAGGTTGCGAGCGGGAGAAGCGAGCAGTACTTC.

This chain uses TRBV5-5 with TRBJ2-1, with 14 nucleotides matching TRBD2. This CDR3 contains 20 residues. CDR1 and CDR2 (germline): SGHKS, YYEKEE (reference sequence). V shed 0 bases, J shed 7 bases, and the junction held 15 bases outside the gene matches. This CDR3 is CASSLEPGLAGDISVNEQFF. The CDR3 region has the DNA TGTGCCAGCAGCTTGGAGCCGGGACTAGCGGGAGATATTTCGGTGAATGAGCAGTTCTTC.

This clonotype was picked up one time. This CDR3 is CASIKTWKMHNEQFF. As DNA, the CDR3 is TGTGCCTCAATAAAGACGTGGAAGATGCACAATGAGCAGTTCTTC. The chain employs TRBV12-3 or TRBV12-4 and TRBJ2-1; D gene ambiguous. The CDR3 runs to 15 residues. Trimming stripped 11 bases from V and 5 bases from J, with 22 bases between.

CDR3 DNA sequence: TGTGCCACCAGCCCAGGGTGGGGTCGGGATACGCAGTATTTT. Protein: CATSPGWGRDTQYF. V and J are TRBV24-1 and TRBJ2-3; possible D gene TRBD1, 5 bases. The CDR3 consists of 14 residues. In germline, CDR1 is KGHDR, CDR2 SFDVKD. Trimming stripped 7 bases from V and 6 bases from J, with 16 bases between.

V is TRBV7-2 and J is TRBJ2-3; 9 bases align to TRBD1. V dropped 5 bases and J dropped 5; count of bases not matched to a gene: 5. Germline CDR1 is SGHTA and CDR2 is FQGNSA. This CDR3 is built from 14 residues. Here the CDR3 DNA reads TGTGCCAGCAGCCACGGGACAGGGAGAGATACGCAGTATTTT. Its protein is CASSHGTGRDTQYF.

This clonotype was seen repeatedly, ten times or more. The CDR3 region is CASSQGQETQYF. DNA of the CDR3: TGTGCCAGCAGCCAAGGCCAAGAGACCCAGTACTTC. V usage is TRBV14 and J usage is TRBJ2-5; no reliable D call. Trimming cost V 1 base and J 1 base, with 1 base left between them. Germline CDR1 SGHDN, CDR2 FVKESK. The CDR3 sequence is 12 residues long.

The rearrangement uses TRBV20-1 and TRBJ2-7; 9 nucleotides agree with TRBD2. V was clipped by 1 base and J by 4 bases; unmatched bases: 2. CDR1 is DFQATT and CDR2 is SNEGSKA in the germline V gene (reference sequence). The CDR3 loop spans 13 amino acids. The CDR3 DNA reads as TGCAGTGCTAGAGTAGCGGGAGTGTACGAGCAGTACTTC. It specifies CSARVAGVYEQYF.

This sequence joins TRBV6-5 and TRBJ1-6; 9 positions agree with TRBD1. CDR3 size: 18 residues. Unmatched junction bases numbered 7, after V lost 0 bases and J lost 4 bases. Germline CDR1 MNHEY, CDR2 SVGAGI. The CDR3 DNA reads as TGTGCCAGCAGTTACTCCCCGGGACAGGGAGAATATAATTCACCCCTCCACTTT. This codes for CASSYSPGQGEYNSPLHF.

The chain carries TRBV27 and TRBJ2-3; 12 bases fit TRBD2. The DNA end is more similar to TRBJ2-7, so the J call may be wrong. CDR3 length: 18 amino acids. Germline assignment: CDR1 MNHEY and CDR2 SMNVEV (reference sequence). Written as DNA, the CDR3 is TGTGCCAGCAGTTTACAACTAGCGGGAGGTATTCTTTACAATGAGCAGTACTTC. Translation gives CASSLQLAGGILYNEQYF.

This chain connects TRBV18 to TRBJ2-5, with a weak D call TRBD2 (6 bases). CDR1 and CDR2 (germline): KGHSH, LQKENI. CDR3 length: 14 amino acids. Trimming took off 0 bases at V and 4 bases at J, with 9 bases between the two ends. In DNA, the CDR3 is TGTGCCAGCTCACCACCGGTGGGAGGAGAGACCCAGTACTTC. Residues: CASSPPVGGETQYF.

The genes are TRBV29-1 and TRBJ2-3; TRBD1 matches at 8 bases. The CDR3 spans 14 residues. The junction had 6 bases not matched to a gene; V was cut back by 4 bases and J by 3 bases. Germline V gives CDR1 SQVTM, CDR2 ANQGSEA. CDR3 protein: CSVGGRGLTDTQYF. The CDR3 nucleotides are TGCAGCGTTGGAGGCAGGGGGCTTACAGATACGCAGTATTTT.

In this sample, this clonotype turned up once. This rearrangement joins TRBV5-1 to TRBJ2-2; D remains ambiguous. CDR1 and CDR2 from the germline V gene are SGHRS and YFSETQ. CDR3 length equals 14 residues. The V gene lost 0 bases and the J gene lost 8 bases, with 11 bases spanning the gap. CDR3 sequence: CASSLGPRLGELFF. CDR3 DNA sequence: TGCGCCAGCAGCTTGGGGCCCCGTCTGGGGGAGCTGTTTTTT.

This clonotype was recorded once. The V and J genes are TRBV27 and TRBJ1-1; possible D gene TRBD1, 5 bases. The CDR3 totals 17 residues. V was cut by 5 bases and J by 5 bases, with 24 bases left in between. Germline loops: CDR1 MNHEY, CDR2 SMNVEV (reference sequence). CDR3 protein: CASSPGGGPSTSTEAFF. The CDR3 bases are TGTGCCAGCAGTCCGGGGGGGGGACCCTCGACCTCAACTGAAGCTTTCTTT.

The rearrangement uses TRBV5-5 and TRBJ1-2; 8 positions agree with TRBD1. The CDR3 runs to 15 residues. Germline loops: CDR1 SGHKS, CDR2 YYEKEE (reference sequence). J gave up 4 bases and V 2 bases, and 7 bases lay outside the gene matches. The CDR3: CASSFQGAVVYGYTF. Written as DNA, the CDR3 is TGTGCCAGCAGCTTTCAGGGGGCGGTGGTCTATGGCTACACCTTC. Based on the CDR3 plus reference TRBV5-5 and TRBJ1-2, the full variable domain is DAGVTQSPTHLIKTRGQQVTLRCSPISGHKSVSWYQQVLGQGPQFIFQYYEKEERGRGNFPDRFSARQFPNYSSELNVNALLLGDSALYLCASSFQGAVVYGYTFGSGTRLTVV.

The chain couples TRBV29-1 to TRBJ2-3; the D gene is possibly TRBD2 (6 bases). The CDR3 length is 14 residues. Germline CDR1 SQVTM, CDR2 ANQGSEA. V shed 6 bases and J shed 8 bases, with 21 bases lying between them. CDR3 region: CSVGGLAMKGTQYF. The CDR3 nucleotides read TGCAGCGTCGGAGGGCTAGCGATGAAGGGTACGCAGTATTTT.

The CDR3 DNA reads TGCGCCTCGGATCAGGGTGATGAGCAGTTCTTC. It translates to CASDQGDEQFF. The J gene is TRBJ2-1, the V gene TRBV5-1; TRBD1 is a possible D gene (5 bases). The CDR3 length is 11 residues. The V end lost 10 bases, the J end lost 8 bases, and 13 bases lay between the germline ends. CDR1 is SGHRS and CDR2 is YFSETQ in the germline V gene.

This clonotype has a handful of counts. The chain uses TRBV11-1 and TRBJ2-7; D is unclear. The J call may not be correct, given that the DNA end is closer to TRBJ2-5. Germline V gene data show CDR1 as SGHAT and CDR2 as FQDESV (reference sequence). This CDR3 region has 13 residues. The CDR3 DNA reads TGTGCCAGCAGCTTAGCGTACTGGGAGACCCAGTACTTC. Its translation is CASSLAYWETQYF.

This clonotype has more than one count but fewer than ten. The chain uses TRBV29-1 and TRBJ1-2; maybe TRBD1 (5 bases). CDR3 size: 11 residues. Germline V gives CDR1 SQVTM, CDR2 ANQGSEA. The V and J ends lost 5 bases and 8 bases respectively, with 12 bases between them. CDR3 in amino acids: CSVKSWDGYTF. CDR3 DNA: TGCAGCGTTAAATCTTGGGACGGCTACACCTTC.

In this sample, this clonotype turned up once. The rearrangement links TRBV12-3 or TRBV12-4 to TRBJ1-6; no clear D. The V end was cut by 6 bases, the J end by 8 bases, with 26 bases between. The CDR3 covers 18 residues. The CDR3 DNA is TGTGCCAGCAGCCCGGTACGGGAGATGCCTAAGATTGATTCACCCCTCCACTTT. This translates into CASSPVREMPKIDSPLHF.

The V and J genes are TRBV6-1 and TRBJ2-3, with D maybe TRBD1 (5 bases). This CDR3 has 15 residues. The germline CDR1 and CDR2 sequences are MNHNS and SASEGT. Trimming shortened V by 6 bases and J by 5 bases, and 18 bases separated the two germline ends. For the CDR3, the DNA is TGTGCCAGCAGCGAGAGAAAGGGGCGCTTAGATACGCAGTATTTT. Translation gives CASSERKGRLDTQYF.

The V and J genes are TRBV28 and TRBJ2-7; the match to TRBD2 covers 9 bases. The CDR3 consists of 16 residues. Germline V gene data show CDR1 as MDHEN and CDR2 as SYDVKM. V lost 3 bases and J lost 4; bases outside the gene matches: 10. The CDR3 DNA follows: TGTGCCAGCAGTTTGGCCGGACTAGCGACTACTTACGAGCAGTACTTC. Protein product: CASSLAGLATTYEQYF.

This rearrangement joins TRBV5-5 to TRBJ1-4; 11 nucleotides agree with TRBD1. This CDR3 comprises 15 residues. V shed 4 bases and J 5 bases; nucleotides not matched to a gene: 4. The germline V gene has CDR1 SGHKS and CDR2 YYEKEE (reference sequence). The CDR3 DNA follows: TGTGCCAGCAGCCCGGACAGGGGGCGGAATGAAAAACTGTTTTTT. The encoded protein is CASSPDRGRNEKLFF.